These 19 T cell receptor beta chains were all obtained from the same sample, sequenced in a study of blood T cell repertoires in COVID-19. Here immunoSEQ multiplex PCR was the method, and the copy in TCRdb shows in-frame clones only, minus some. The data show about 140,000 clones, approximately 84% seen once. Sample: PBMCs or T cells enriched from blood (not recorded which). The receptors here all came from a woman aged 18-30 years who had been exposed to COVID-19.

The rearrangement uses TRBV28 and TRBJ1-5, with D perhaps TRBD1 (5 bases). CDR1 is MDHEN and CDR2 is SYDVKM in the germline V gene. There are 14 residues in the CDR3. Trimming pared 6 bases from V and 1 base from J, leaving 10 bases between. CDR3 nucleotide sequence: TGTGCCAGCAGGTACGGGGGGAGCAATCAGCCCCAGCATTTT. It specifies CASRYGGSNQPQHF.

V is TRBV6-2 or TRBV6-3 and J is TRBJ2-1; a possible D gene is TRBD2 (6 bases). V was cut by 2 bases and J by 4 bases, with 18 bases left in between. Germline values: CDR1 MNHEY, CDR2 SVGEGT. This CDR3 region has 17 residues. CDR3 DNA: TGTGCCAGCAGTTACCCAGTGGGCGGGAAGAAATACAATGAGCAGTTCTTC. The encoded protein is CASSYPVGGKKYNEQFF.

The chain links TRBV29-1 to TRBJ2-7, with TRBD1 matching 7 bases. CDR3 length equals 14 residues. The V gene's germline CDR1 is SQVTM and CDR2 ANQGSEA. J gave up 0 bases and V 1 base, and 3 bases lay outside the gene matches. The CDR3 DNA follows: TGCAGCGTTGAAGGGACAGGATCCTCCTACGAGCAGTACTTC. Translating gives CSVEGTGSSYEQYF.

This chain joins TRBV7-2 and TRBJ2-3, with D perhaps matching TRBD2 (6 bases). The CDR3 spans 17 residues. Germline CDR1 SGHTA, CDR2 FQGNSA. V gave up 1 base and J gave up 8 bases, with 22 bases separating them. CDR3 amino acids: CASSLGIGGSTSGTQYF. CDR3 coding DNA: TGTGCCAGCAGCTTAGGTATTGGGGGGTCTACGTCGGGTACGCAGTATTTT.

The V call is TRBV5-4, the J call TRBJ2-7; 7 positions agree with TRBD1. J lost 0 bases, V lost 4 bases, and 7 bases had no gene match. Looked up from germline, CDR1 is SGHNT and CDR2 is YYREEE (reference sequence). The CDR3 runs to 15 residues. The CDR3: CASSARTGFSYEQYF. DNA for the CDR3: TGTGCCAGCAGCGCTCGGACAGGCTTCTCCTACGAGCAGTACTTC. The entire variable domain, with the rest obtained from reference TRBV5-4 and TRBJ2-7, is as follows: ETGVTQSPTHLIKTRGQQVTLRCSSQSGHNTVSWYQQALGQGPQFIFQYYREEENGRGNFPPRFSGLQFPNYSSELNVNALELDDSALYLCASSARTGFSYEQYFGPGTRLTVT.

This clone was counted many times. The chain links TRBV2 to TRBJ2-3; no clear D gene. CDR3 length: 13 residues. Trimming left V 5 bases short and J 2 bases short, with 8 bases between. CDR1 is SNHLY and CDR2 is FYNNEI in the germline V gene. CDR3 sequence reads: CASSLPLTDTQYF. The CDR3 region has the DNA TGTGCCAGCAGTCTCCCCCTCACAGATACGCAGTATTTT.

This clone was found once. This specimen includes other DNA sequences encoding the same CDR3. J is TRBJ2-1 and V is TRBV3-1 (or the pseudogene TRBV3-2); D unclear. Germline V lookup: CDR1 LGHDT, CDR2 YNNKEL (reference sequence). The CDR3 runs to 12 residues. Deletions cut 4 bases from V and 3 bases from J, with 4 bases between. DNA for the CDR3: TGTGCCAGCAGCCGTCTCTACAATGAGCAGTTCTTC. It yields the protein CASSRLYNEQFF.

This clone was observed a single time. CDR3 sequence reads: CASRRDTGVLAKNIQYF. CDR3 bases: TGTGCCAGTAGGAGAGACACAGGGGTTTTAGCCAAAAACATTCAGTACTTC. V gene TRBV19 combines with J gene TRBJ2-4; 7 bases agree with TRBD1. Germline trimming cut 6 bases from V and 0 bases from J; bases unmatched to any gene: 11. This CDR3 has 17 amino acids. Per the germline V gene, CDR1 is LNHDA and CDR2 is SQIVND (reference sequence).

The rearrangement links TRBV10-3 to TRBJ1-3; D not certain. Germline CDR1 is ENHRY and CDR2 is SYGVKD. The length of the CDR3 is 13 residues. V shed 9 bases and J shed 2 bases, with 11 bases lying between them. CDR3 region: CAINSPPGNTIYF. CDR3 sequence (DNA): TGTGCCATTAACAGTCCTCCTGGAAACACCATATATTTT.

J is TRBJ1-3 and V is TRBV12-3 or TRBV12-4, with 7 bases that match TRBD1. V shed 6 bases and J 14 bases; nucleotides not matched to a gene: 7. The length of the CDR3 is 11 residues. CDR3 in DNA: TGTGCCAGCAGGGTAGGACAGGCAGTATATTTT. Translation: CASRVGQAVYF.

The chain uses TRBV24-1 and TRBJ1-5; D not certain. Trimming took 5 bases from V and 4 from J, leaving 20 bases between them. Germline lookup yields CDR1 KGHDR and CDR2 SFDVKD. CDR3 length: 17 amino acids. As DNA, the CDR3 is TGTGCCACCAGTGCAAAAAGAGGTGGAGGGTTGAATCAGCCCCAGCATTTT. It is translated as CATSAKRGGGLNQPQHF.

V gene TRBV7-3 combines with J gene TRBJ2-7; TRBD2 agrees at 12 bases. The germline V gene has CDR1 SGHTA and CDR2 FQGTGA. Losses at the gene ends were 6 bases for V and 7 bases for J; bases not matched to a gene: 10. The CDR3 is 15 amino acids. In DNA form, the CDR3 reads TGTGCCAGCAGTCCTACTAGCGGGAGGTGGAATGAGCAGTACTTC. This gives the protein CASSPTSGRWNEQYF.

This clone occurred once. CDR3 region: CASSIKQGANTGELFF. CDR3 DNA: TGTGCCAGCAGCATAAAACAGGGGGCGAACACCGGGGAGCTGTTTTTT. This chain connects TRBV7-2 to TRBJ2-2; 8 nucleotides agree with TRBD1. The length of the CDR3 is 16 residues. The germline V gene has CDR1 SGHTA and CDR2 FQGNSA. Germline trimming cut 5 bases from V and 0 bases from J; bases unmatched to any gene: 5.

The CDR3 coding sequence is TGTGCCAGCAGCCCCCAGCGGGGGGGAGGCACTGAAGCTTTCTTT. As protein: CASSPQRGGGTEAFF. The chain recombines TRBV7-9 with TRBJ1-1, with D perhaps TRBD1 (5 bases). The CDR3 contains 15 residues. Trimming cost V 5 bases and J 4 bases, with 17 bases left between them. Germline CDR1 is SEHNR and CDR2 is FQNEAQ (reference sequence).

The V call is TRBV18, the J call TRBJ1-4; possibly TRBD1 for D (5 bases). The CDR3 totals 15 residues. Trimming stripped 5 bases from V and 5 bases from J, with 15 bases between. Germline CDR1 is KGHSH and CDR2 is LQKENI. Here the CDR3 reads CASSGRQSQNEKLFF. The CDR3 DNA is TGTGCCAGCTCAGGTCGACAGTCGCAGAATGAAAAACTGTTTTTT.

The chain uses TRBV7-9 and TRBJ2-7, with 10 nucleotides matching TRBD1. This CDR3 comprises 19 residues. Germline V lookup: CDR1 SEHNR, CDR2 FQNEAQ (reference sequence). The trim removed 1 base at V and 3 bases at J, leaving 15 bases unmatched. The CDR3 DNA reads TGTGCCAGCAGCTTAGATACATTTTTTATTGGGACAGGGGTCTACGAGCAGTACTTC. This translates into CASSLDTFFIGTGVYEQYF.

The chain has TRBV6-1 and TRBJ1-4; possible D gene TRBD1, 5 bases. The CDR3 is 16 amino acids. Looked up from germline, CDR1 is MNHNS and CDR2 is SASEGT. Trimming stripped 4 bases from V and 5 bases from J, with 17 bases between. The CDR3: CASSGTLGLLNEKLFF. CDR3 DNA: TGTGCCAGCAGTGGAACACTGGGACTGCTCAATGAAAAACTGTTTTTT.

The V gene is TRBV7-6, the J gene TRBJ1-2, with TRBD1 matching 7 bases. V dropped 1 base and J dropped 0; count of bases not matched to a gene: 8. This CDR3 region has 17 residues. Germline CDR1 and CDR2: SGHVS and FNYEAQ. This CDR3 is CASSLGIGGNANYGYTF. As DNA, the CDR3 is TGTGCCAGCAGCTTAGGAATAGGGGGCAACGCTAACTATGGCTACACCTTC.

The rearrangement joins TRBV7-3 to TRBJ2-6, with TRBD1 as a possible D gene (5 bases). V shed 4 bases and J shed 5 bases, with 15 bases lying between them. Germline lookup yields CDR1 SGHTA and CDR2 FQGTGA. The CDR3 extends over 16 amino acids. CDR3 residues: CASSSGPGKRANVLTF. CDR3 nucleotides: TGTGCCAGCAGCTCTGGGCCAGGGAAGCGGGCCAACGTCCTGACTTTC. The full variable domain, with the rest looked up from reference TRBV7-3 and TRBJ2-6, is GAGVSQTPSNKVTEKGKYVELRCDPISGHTALYWYRQSLGQGPEFLIYFQGTGAADDSGLPNDRFFAVRPEGSVSTLKIQRTERGDSAVYLCASSSGPGKRANVLTFGAGSRLTVL.